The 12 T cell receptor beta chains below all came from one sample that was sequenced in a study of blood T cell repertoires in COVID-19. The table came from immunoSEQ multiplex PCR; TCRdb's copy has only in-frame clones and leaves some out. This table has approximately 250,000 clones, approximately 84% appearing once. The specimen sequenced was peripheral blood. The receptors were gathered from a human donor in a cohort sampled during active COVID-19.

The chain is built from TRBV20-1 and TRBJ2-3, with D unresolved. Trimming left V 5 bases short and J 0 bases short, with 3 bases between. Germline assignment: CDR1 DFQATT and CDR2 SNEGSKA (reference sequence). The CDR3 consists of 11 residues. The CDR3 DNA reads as TGCAGTGCTGCGAGCACAGATACGCAGTATTTT. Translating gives CSAASTDTQYF.

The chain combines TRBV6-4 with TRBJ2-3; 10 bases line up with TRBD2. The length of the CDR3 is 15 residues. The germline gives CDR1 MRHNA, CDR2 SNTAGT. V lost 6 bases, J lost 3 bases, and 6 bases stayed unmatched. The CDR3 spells CASSADSGRTDTQYF. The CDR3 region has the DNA TGTGCCAGCAGCGCCGATAGCGGGAGGACAGATACGCAGTATTTT.

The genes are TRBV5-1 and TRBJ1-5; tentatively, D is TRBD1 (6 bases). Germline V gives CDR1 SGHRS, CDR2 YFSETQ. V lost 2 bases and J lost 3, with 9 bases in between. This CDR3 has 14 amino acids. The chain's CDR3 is CASSFGTNNQPQHF. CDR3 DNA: TGCGCCAGCAGCTTTGGGACAAACAATCAGCCCCAGCATTTT.

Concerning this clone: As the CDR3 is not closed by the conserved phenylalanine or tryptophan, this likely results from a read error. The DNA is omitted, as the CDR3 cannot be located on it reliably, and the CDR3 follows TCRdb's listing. CDR3 region: CASSSFGYRDRAE. This chain links TRBV5-6 with TRBJ1-1; TRBD1, the D gene given by the table, was not confirmed from the DNA. The germline CDR1 and CDR2 sequences are SGHDT and YYEEEE. The CDR3 is 13 residues long, counting both termini.

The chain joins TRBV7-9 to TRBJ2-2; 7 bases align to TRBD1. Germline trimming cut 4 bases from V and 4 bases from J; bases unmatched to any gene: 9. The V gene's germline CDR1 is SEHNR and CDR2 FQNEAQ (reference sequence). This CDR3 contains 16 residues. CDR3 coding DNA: TGTGCCAGCAGCTCCCTGACAGGGCTTCGCACCGGGGAGCTGTTTTTT. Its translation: CASSSLTGLRTGELFF.

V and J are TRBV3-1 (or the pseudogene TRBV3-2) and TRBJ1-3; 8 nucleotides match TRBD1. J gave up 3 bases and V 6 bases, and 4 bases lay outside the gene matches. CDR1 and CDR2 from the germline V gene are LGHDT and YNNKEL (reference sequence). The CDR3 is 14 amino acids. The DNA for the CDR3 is TGTGCCAGCAGGCAGACAGGGGATGGAAACACCATATATTTT. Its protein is CASRQTGDGNTIYF.

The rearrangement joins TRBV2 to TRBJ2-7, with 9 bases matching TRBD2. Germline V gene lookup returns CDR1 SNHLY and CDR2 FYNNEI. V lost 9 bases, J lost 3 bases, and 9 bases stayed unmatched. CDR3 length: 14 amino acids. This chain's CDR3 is CASEVAGGDYEQYF. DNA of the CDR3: TGTGCCAGTGAGGTTGCGGGAGGGGACTACGAGCAGTACTTC.

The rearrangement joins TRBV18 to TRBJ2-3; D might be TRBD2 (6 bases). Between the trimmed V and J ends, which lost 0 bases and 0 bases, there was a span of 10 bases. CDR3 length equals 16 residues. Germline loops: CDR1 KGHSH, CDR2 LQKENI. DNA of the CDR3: TGTGCCAGCTCACCACCGCGGGGATCTAGCACAGATACGCAGTATTTT. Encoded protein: CASSPPRGSSTDTQYF.

CDR3 nucleotides: TGTGCCAGCAGTTCCCCCACTAGCGCATGGAAGACCCAGTACTTC. This sequence encodes CASSSPTSAWKTQYF. The chain uses TRBV28 and TRBJ2-5; 7 nucleotides line up with TRBD2. This CDR3 region has 15 residues. Germline loops: CDR1 MDHEN, CDR2 SYDVKM. V dropped 4 bases and J dropped 6; count of bases not matched to a gene: 11. The complete variable domain, with remaining parts taken from reference TRBV28 and TRBJ2-5, reads DVKVTQSSRYLVKRTGEKVFLECVQDMDHENMFWYRQDPGLGLRLIYFSYDVKMKEKGDIPEGYSVSREKKERFSLILESASTNQTSMYLCASSSPTSAWKTQYFGPGTRLLVL.

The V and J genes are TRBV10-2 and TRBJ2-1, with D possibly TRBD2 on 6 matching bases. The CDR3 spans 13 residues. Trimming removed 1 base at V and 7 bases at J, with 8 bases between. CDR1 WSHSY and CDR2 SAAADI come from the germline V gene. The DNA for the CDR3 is TGCGCCAGCAGTGAGTTCCGGGGGAATGAGCAGTTCTTC. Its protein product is CASSEFRGNEQFF.

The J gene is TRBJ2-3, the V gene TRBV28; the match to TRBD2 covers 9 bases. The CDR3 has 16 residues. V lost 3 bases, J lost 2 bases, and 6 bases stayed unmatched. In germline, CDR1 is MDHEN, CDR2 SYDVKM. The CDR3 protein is CASSLISGGFTDTQYF. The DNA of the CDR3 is TGTGCCAGCAGTTTGATTAGCGGGGGATTCACAGATACGCAGTATTTT.

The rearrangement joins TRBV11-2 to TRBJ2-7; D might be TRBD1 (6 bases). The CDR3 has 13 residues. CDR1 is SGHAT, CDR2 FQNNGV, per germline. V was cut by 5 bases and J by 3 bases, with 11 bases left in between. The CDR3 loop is CASSPQGLYEQYF. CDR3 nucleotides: TGTGCCAGCAGCCCTCAGGGGCTCTACGAGCAGTACTTC.